The rows below give T cell receptor beta chains drawn from one sample of a study of T cells in Graves' hyperthyroidism and ophthalmopathy. One entry per CDR3 protein, called by TCRdb with MiXCR from the multiplex PCR reads. The table includes about 760,000 distinct CDR3 sequences, over 35% detected once. The sample comprised blood. These receptors were collected from a woman aged 40 to 50 with Graves' hyperthyroidism. The CDR3 runs from the conserved cysteine through the conserved F or W. The order of the fields is CDR3 length, V gene, J gene, clone size, D gene, CDR3 protein, CDR3 DNA. D genes are given only for firm matches. A row's size may be missing; if present it is once, few, many or a size class.

13	TRBV6-5	TRBJ1-6	many	.	CASSLKGQSPLHF	TGTGCCAGCAGCCTAAAGGGACAATCACCCCTCCACTTT
18	TRBV11-2	TRBJ1-2	.	TRBD1	CASSFTRDRVNSNYGYTF	TGTGCCAGCAGCTTTACCCGGGACAGGGTAAATTCTAACTATGGCTACACCTTC
13	TRBV10-3	TRBJ2-7	many	TRBD2	CAIRGESSYEQYF	TGTGCCATCCGGGGGGAAAGCTCCTACGAGCAGTACTTC
12	TRBV20-1	TRBJ1-1	few	.	CSVKGLGTEAFF	TGCAGTGTAAAGGGGTTGGGCACTGAAGCTTTCTTT
14	TRBV7-2	TRBJ1-2	many	TRBD1	CASSPGTGLGGYTF	TGTGCCAGCAGCCCCGGGACAGGGCTAGGAGGCTACACCTTC
13	TRBV11-2	TRBJ2-7	.	.	CASSLGSGDEQYF	TGTGCCAGCAGCTTAGGATCTGGGGACGAGCAGTACTTC
14	TRBV29-1	TRBJ2-5	many	TRBD1	CSVEAGTGAKTQYF	TGCAGCGTTGAGGCCGGGACAGGGGCGAAGACCCAGTACTTC
14	TRBV29-1	TRBJ1-2	once	.	CSVGRGRRNYGYTF	TGCAGCGTTGGTCGGGGAAGGAGGAACTATGGCTACACCTTC
17	TRBV7-2	TRBJ2-2	.	.	CASSLAPRTANTGELFF	TGTGCCAGCTCCCTCGCCCCACGGACGGCGAACACCGGGGAGCTGTTTTTT
16	TRBV12-3/TRBV12-4	TRBJ1-1	few	.	CASSLALEYPVTEAFF	TGTGCCAGCAGTTTAGCCCTAGAGTATCCCGTCACTGAAGCTTTCTTT
12	TRBV3-1	TRBJ2-7	few	.	CASSQEEGPQDF	TGTGCCAGCAGCCAAGAGGAGGGACCCCAGGACTTC
19	TRBV15	TRBJ2-2	.	TRBD2	CATSRYTSGGPRDAGELFF	TGTGCCACCAGCAGATATACTAGCGGGGGGCCCAGAGACGCCGGGGAGCTGTTTTTT
14	TRBV12-3/TRBV12-4	TRBJ1-1	.	.	CASSFQGLATEAFF	TGTGCCAGCAGTTTTCAGGGGCTGGCCACTGAAGCTTTCTTT
17	TRBV6-5	TRBJ2-7	.	TRBD1	CASSLRPGRGLRYEQYF	TGTGCCAGCAGTTTAAGGCCGGGCAGGGGGTTGCGCTACGAGCAGTACTTC
15	TRBV2	TRBJ2-5	many	TRBD1	CASSSRDRGHETQYF	TGTGCCAGCAGTTCCCGCGACAGGGGGCACGAGACCCAGTACTTC
11	TRBV7-9	TRBJ2-7	many	.	CASSPDSVGYF	TGTGCCAGCAGCCCAGACTCGGTCGGATACTTC
13	TRBV25-1	TRBJ1-6	few	.	CASTDSGDSPLHF	TGTGCCAGCACCGACAGCGGGGACTCACCCCTCCACTTT
12	TRBV20-1	TRBJ1-4	many	TRBD1	CSAGTGQEKLFF	TGCAGTGCTGGGACAGGGCAGGAAAAACTGTTTTTT
13	TRBV6-2/TRBV6-3	TRBJ1-6	many	.	CASSYGPGSPLHF	TGTGCCAGCAGTTACGGGCCCGGTTCACCCCTCCACTTT
17	TRBV2	TRBJ2-5	few	.	CASSSSPPYLGKETQYF	TGTGCCAGCAGTTCCTCCCCGCCATACTTGGGGAAAGAGACCCAGTACTTC
13	TRBV7-2	TRBJ1-2	.	.	CASSFLGGYGYTF	TGTGCCAGCAGCTTTCTTGGCGGCTATGGCTACACCTTC
20	TRBV12-3/TRBV12-4	TRBJ1-1	once	.	CASSLALRGGGTTSGAEAFF	TGTGCCAGCAGTTTAGCATTAAGAGGCGGGGGCACTACATCGGGGGCTGAAGCTTTCTTT
15	TRBV2	TRBJ2-2	.	TRBD2	CASREGTRRTGELFF	TGTGCCAGCAGGGAGGGGACTAGACGAACCGGGGAGCTGTTTTTT
17	TRBV5-1	TRBJ2-6	few	.	CASSPRGPFSGANVLTF	TGCGCCAGCAGCCCGCGGGGCCCTTTTTCTGGGGCCAACGTCCTGACTTTC
16	TRBV6-6	TRBJ1-4	few	.	CASSSLLKATNEKLFF	TGTGCCAGCAGTTCCCTTTTAAAGGCGACTAATGAAAAACTGTTTTTT
16	TRBV7-9	TRBJ2-2	.	.	CASSKEAGRGTGELFF	TGTGCCAGCAGCAAAGAGGCGGGGAGGGGGACCGGGGAGCTGTTTTTT
17	TRBV7-8	TRBJ1-1	once	TRBD1	CASSPSRQGPKWTEAFF	TGTGCCAGCAGCCCCAGCAGACAGGGTCCCAAGTGGACTGAAGCTTTCTTT
15	TRBV11-2	TRBJ2-7	.	.	CASSLDLGSSYEQYF	TGTGCCAGCAGCTTAGATCTGGGATCTTCCTACGAGCAGTACTTC
14	TRBV20-1	TRBJ1-5	.	.	CSARDLAHNQPQHF	TGCAGTGCTAGAGATTTGGCCCACAATCAGCCCCAGCATTTT
12	TRBV19	TRBJ1-5	many	TRBD1	CASGQGLQPQHF	TGTGCCAGCGGACAGGGCCTTCAGCCCCAGCATTTT
11	TRBV27	TRBJ1-1	few	.	CASTSGNEAFF	TGTGCCAGCACGTCAGGGAACGAAGCTTTCTTT
15	TRBV15	TRBJ2-6	.	.	CATSTGTTGANVLTF	TGTGCCACCAGCACTGGGACAACTGGGGCCAACGTCCTGACTTTC
17	TRBV13	TRBJ1-6	many	.	CASSLRQTSSYNSPLHF	TGTGCCAGCAGCTTACGGCAGACGAGCTCCTATAATTCACCCCTCCACTTT
18	TRBV4-3	TRBJ1-1	.	.	CASSQDSYTGGADTEAFF	TGCGCCAGCAGCCAAGATTCCTATACAGGAGGGGCGGACACTGAAGCTTTCTTT
13	TRBV7-2	TRBJ1-1	few	TRBD1	CASSQDRVGSAFF	TGTGCCAGCAGCCAGGACAGGGTTGGTTCGGCTTTCTTT
17	TRBV7-6	TRBJ1-4	.	.	CASSPSPPTGPNEKLFF	TGTGCCAGCAGCCCTTCGCCCCCGACAGGACCCAATGAAAAACTGTTTTTT
13	TRBV24-1	TRBJ2-1	.	TRBD1	CATSGRGPNEQFF	TGTGCCACCAGTGGCAGGGGGCCCAATGAGCAGTTCTTC
13	TRBV18	TRBJ2-2	many	.	CASSPRDTGELFF	TGTGCCAGCAGCCCCCGCGACACCGGGGAGCTGTTTTTT
13	TRBV15	TRBJ2-7	.	.	CATSRDSLGEQYF	TGTGCCACCAGCAGAGACAGTTTGGGCGAGCAGTACTTC
15	TRBV10-3	TRBJ2-2	many	.	CAISERDQNTGELFF	TGTGCCATCAGTGAAAGGGATCAGAACACCGGGGAGCTGTTTTTT
14	TRBV15	TRBJ2-1	.	TRBD1	CATKRDRGDNEQFF	TGTGCCACCAAGAGGGACAGGGGTGACAATGAGCAGTTCTTC
15	TRBV7-2	TRBJ2-5	.	TRBD2	CASSRLAGAQETQYF	TGTGCCAGCTCAAGACTAGCGGGAGCCCAAGAGACCCAGTACTTC
13	TRBV6-1	TRBJ1-2	.	.	CASSYRGLYGHTF	TGTGCCAGCAGTTACCGGGGGCTCTATGGCCACACCTTC
14	TRBV5-1	TRBJ2-7	few	.	CASSLEDYSYEQYF	TGTGCCAGCAGCTTGGAGGACTATTCCTACGAGCAGTACTTC
15	TRBV19	TRBJ2-3	few	TRBD2	CASSLGSGSTDTQYF	TGTGCCAGTAGTCTCGGTAGCGGGAGCACAGATACGCAGTATTTT
13	TRBV28	TRBJ1-1	few	.	CASRQGQSHEAFF	TGTGCCAGCAGGCAGGGCCAGAGCCATGAAGCTTTCTTT
19	TRBV10-3	TRBJ1-3	.	TRBD1	CASSDRGTGPEVSGNTIYF	TGTGCCAGCAGTGACAGGGGGACAGGGCCGGAAGTCTCTGGAAACACCATATATTTT
16	TRBV11-2	TRBJ2-5	.	.	CASSDTNWALRETQYF	TGTGCCAGCAGCGATACCAACTGGGCATTGCGGGAGACCCAGTACTTC
16	TRBV7-9	TRBJ1-2	.	.	CASSPGTGTPNYGYTF	TGTGCCAGCAGCCCTGGCACCGGGACCCCCAACTATGGCTACACCTTC